This T cell receptor beta chain was obtained from a study of shared clonotypes between healthy human individuals. General observations from the study: Despite large depth, sorted-subset datasets appeared incompletely sequenced.

The authors loaded roughly 200 ng DNA, tens of thousands of T cell genomes, into sorted-subset replicate PCRs. Using immunoSEQ multiplex PCR, the repertoire was profiled, and TCRdb retains in-frame clones only, with some absent. The sample holds 500,000 to 550,000 clones, around 96% seen once. All donors qualified as healthy HIV-negative adults and had experienced no recent acute infections or vaccinations. Negatively enriched CD4+ T cells were divided by CD45RA into naive and memory. Per the germline V gene, CDR1 is LNHDA and CDR2 is SQIVND (reference sequence). This CDR3 region has 15 residues. V shed 6 bases and J shed 1 base, with 13 bases lying between them. This clone was observed once. Its antigen remains unidentified.

The chain couples TRBV19 to TRBJ2-1; D not certain. The TCR was taken from a woman in her 30s in good health. The specimen was naive CD4+ T cells sorted from blood. The subset here: CD45RA+ positively selected. The CDR3 DNA reads as TGTGCCAGTAGCCTCGAACTGGAGTCCTACAATGAGCAGTTCTTC. Its protein product is CASSLELESYNEQFF.